This T cell receptor (beta chain) was documented in a study of T cell repertoires in cytomegalovirus infection. This clonotype was found many times. Its specificity is not known. Via MiXCR, TCRdb re-called the reads, giving one row per CDR3 protein. The profile shows more than 250,000 distinct CDR3 sequences, roughly 25% of them singletons. The V gene's germline CDR1 is MNHNS and CDR2 SASEGT. The CDR3 loop spans 13 amino acids. V shed 10 bases and J shed 5 bases, with 17 bases lying between them. This TCR came from a human donor in good health (CMV status not recorded). Some clones in this sample may be carry-over from other donors' samples. Here the sequenced sample was cultured PBMCs, taken from culture after CMV antigen stimulation. This chain links TRBV6-1 with TRBJ2-5; D call uncertain. The CDR3 region is CATTPRARETQYF. CDR3 sequence (DNA): TGTGCCACCACCCCCCGGGCGCGGGAGACCCAGTACTTC.